Shown below are 25 T cell receptor beta chains from a single sample sequenced in a study of CD8+CD57+ T cells in acquired aplastic anemia. The TCR beta profiling, which covered VDJ combination and CDR3 sequence, was carried out using genomic DNA as the template. TCRdb re-called the reads with MiXCR, one entry per CDR3 protein. The sample holds roughly 100,000 distinct CDR3 sequences, around 70% seen once. Patients chosen for sequencing had shown CD8+CD57+ cell expansion by flow cytometry. Sequences were obtained from sorted CD4+, CD8+, or CD8+CD57+ T cells (not recorded which) from PBMCs. Receptors originate from a human donor with aplastic anemia.

This chain uses TRBV7-2 with TRBJ2-7, with D maybe TRBD1 (6 bases). Trimming stripped 5 bases from V and 2 bases from J, with 7 bases between. Germline V gene sequence: CDR1 SGHTA, CDR2 FQGNSA. The CDR3 runs to 12 residues. Written as DNA, the CDR3 is TGTGCCAGCAGCAGGGACACCTACGAGCAGTACTTC. Translation: CASSRDTYEQYF.

The chain's CDR3 is CASSLVSSGTSGYNEQFF. The CDR3 region has the DNA TGTGCCAGCAGCTTAGTTTCTTCGGGGACTAGCGGATACAATGAGCAGTTCTTC. V and J are TRBV11-2 and TRBJ2-1; 11 bases are a match to TRBD2. J gave up 4 bases and V 1 base, and 9 bases lay outside the gene matches. CDR1 and CDR2 (germline): SGHAT, FQNNGV. The CDR3 sequence is 18 residues long.

The rearrangement uses TRBV3-1 and TRBJ2-2; TRBD2 agrees at 10 bases. This CDR3 comprises 18 residues. V lost 0 bases, J lost 1 base, and 5 bases stayed unmatched. CDR1 and CDR2 (germline): LGHDT, YNNKEL (reference sequence). As DNA, the CDR3 is TGTGCCAGCAGCCAAGATGGGCTAGCGGGGGTGAACACCGGGGAGCTGTTTTTT. Its protein product is CASSQDGLAGVNTGELFF.

V gene TRBV10-2 combines with J gene TRBJ1-2; D gene ambiguous. This CDR3 comprises 15 residues. The V end lost 3 bases, the J end lost 1 base, and 12 bases lay between the germline ends. Germline values: CDR1 WSHSY, CDR2 SAAADI. The CDR3 sequence is CASSDSITLNYGYTF. The CDR3 DNA reads TGCGCCAGCAGTGACTCTATCACCCTTAACTATGGCTACACCTTC.

In the case of this clonotype: The conserved phenylalanine or tryptophan is not found at the CDR3 terminus, so this likely reflects a read error. This chain connects TRBV20-1 to TRBJ1-5; D remains unclear. V shed 6 bases and J shed 6 bases, with 15 bases lying between them. Germline CDR1 is DFQATT and CDR2 is SNEGSKA (reference sequence). The CDR3 totals 13 residues. The CDR3 protein is CSALKTDIQPQHS. For the CDR3, the DNA is TGCAGTGCCCTGAAGACGGATATTCAGCCCCAGCATTCT.

This chain connects TRBV20-1 to TRBJ2-7, with a possible D match to TRBD2 (6 bases). In germline, CDR1 is DFQATT, CDR2 SNEGSKA (reference sequence). The CDR3 totals 14 residues. V was pared by 1 base and J by 3 bases, with 13 bases between. CDR3 sequence: CSARGRAWNYEQYF. The DNA of the CDR3 is TGCAGTGCTAGAGGGAGGGCATGGAACTACGAGCAGTACTTC.

This chain joins TRBV15 and TRBJ2-7; maybe TRBD1 (6 bases). V lost 1 base, J lost 0 bases, and 10 bases lay in between. This CDR3 comprises 15 residues. The V gene's germline CDR1 is LNHNV and CDR2 YYDKDF (reference sequence). CDR3 coding DNA: TGTGCCACCAGCAGAGGTCAGGGGAGCTCCTACGAGCAGTACTTC. It encodes CATSRGQGSSYEQYF.

The chain links TRBV7-9 to TRBJ1-6; D gene unclear. The germline V gene encodes CDR1 SEHNR and CDR2 FQNEAQ (reference sequence). This CDR3 is built from 12 residues. V dropped 4 bases and J dropped 6 bases, with 4 bases sitting between them. The chain's CDR3 is CASSSINSPLHF. CDR3 sequence (DNA): TGTGCCAGCAGCTCGATTAATTCACCCCTCCACTTT.

The chain has TRBV6-1 and TRBJ2-7; D is undetermined. The CDR3 extends over 13 amino acids. The ends were cut back, 4 bases at V and 1 base at J, with 8 bases in the middle. Germline V CDR1 and CDR2: MNHNS, SASEGT. The CDR3 DNA reads as TGTGCCAGCAGTGTGGAGAGGTCCTACGAGCAGTACTTC. The encoded protein is CASSVERSYEQYF.

This chain links TRBV7-8 with TRBJ2-3; D uncertain. V lost 1 base and J lost 7, with 6 bases in between. Germline loops: CDR1 SGHVS, CDR2 FQNEAQ. CDR3 size: 12 residues. In DNA form, the CDR3 reads TGTGCCAGCAGCTTAGTGGGGAATACGCAGTATTTT. Its protein product is CASSLVGNTQYF.

This clonotype was detected only a few times. This sequence joins TRBV10-3 and TRBJ2-7; 12 bases agree with TRBD2. Germline CDR1 is ENHRY and CDR2 is SYGVKD. This CDR3 comprises 15 residues. V gave up 2 bases and J gave up 2 bases; unmatched junction bases: 1. This CDR3 reads CAISEGLAGPYEQYF. In nucleotides, the CDR3 is TGTGCCATCAGTGAGGGACTAGCGGGGCCCTACGAGCAGTACTTC.

A few counts support this clonotype. The genes are TRBV2 and TRBJ1-1, with D perhaps TRBD1 (6 bases). Looked up from germline, CDR1 is SNHLY and CDR2 is FYNNEI. The germline V and J ends were trimmed by 5 bases and 1 base, with 11 bases remaining between them. The CDR3 covers 14 residues. CDR3 region: CASSFQQGNTEAFF. In DNA form, the CDR3 reads TGTGCCAGCAGTTTCCAACAGGGGAACACTGAAGCTTTCTTT. The full variable domain, with the rest looked up from reference TRBV2 and TRBJ1-1, is EPEVTQTPSHQVTQMGQEVILRCVPISNHLYFYWYRQILGQKVEFLVSFYNNEISEKSEIFDDQFSVERPDGSNFTLKIRSTKLEDSAMYFCASSFQQGNTEAFFGQGTRLTVV.

This clonotype was seen only once. Likely a read error: the CDR3 ends without its conserved phenylalanine or tryptophan. V usage is TRBV24-1 and J usage is TRBJ1-1, with D uncertain. Deletions cut 1 base from V and 4 bases from J, with 3 bases between. Germline V gives CDR1 KGHDR, CDR2 SFDVKD. The CDR3 is 12 residues long. The CDR3 loop is CATSDLGTEAFS. CDR3 DNA: TGTGCCACCAGTGATTTAGGCACTGAAGCTTTCTCT.

Only one count was recorded for this clonotype. The chain uses TRBV2 and TRBJ1-2, with D uncertain. There are 13 residues in the CDR3. Trimming stripped 5 bases from V and 7 bases from J, with 14 bases between. Germline V gene lookup returns CDR1 SNHLY and CDR2 FYNNEI. This CDR3 is CASSYSDSIGYTF. The CDR3 coding sequence is TGTGCCAGCAGTTACTCGGATTCCATTGGCTACACCTTC.

The V call is TRBV10-3, the J call TRBJ1-2, with D perhaps matching TRBD1 (6 bases). The CDR3 covers 14 residues. Germline CDR1 and CDR2: ENHRY and SYGVKD. V was pared by 11 bases and J by 1 base, with 17 bases between. CDR3 nucleotides: TGTGCCGCCGGGGGCTCAACCGTTAACTATGGCTACACCTTC. It translates to CAAGGSTVNYGYTF.

This clonotype was seen only a few times. V gene TRBV20-1 combines with J gene TRBJ1-2, with D possibly matching TRBD1 (6 bases). Germline-derived CDR1 and CDR2 are DFQATT and SNEGSKA (reference sequence). V was trimmed by 3 bases and J by 7 bases, leaving 12 bases between them. This CDR3 comprises 12 residues. The CDR3, as DNA: TGCAGTGCTAGCGTAGGGGGAAGTGGCTACACCTTC. Its protein product is CSASVGGSGYTF.

This clonotype has more than one count but fewer than ten. V and J are TRBV20-1 and TRBJ2-7; TRBD1 aligns across 12 bases. This CDR3 comprises 14 residues. V was pared by 6 bases and J by 6 bases, with 9 bases of the junction left unmatched. Germline CDR1 and CDR2: DFQATT and SNEGSKA (reference sequence). The CDR3 protein is CSALGGTGGIEQYF. The CDR3 DNA sequence: TGCAGTGCCCTAGGAGGGACAGGGGGCATCGAGCAGTACTTC.

This clonotype appeared a few times. This chain joins TRBV24-1 and TRBJ2-1; possible D gene TRBD1, 5 bases. There are 15 residues in the CDR3. From germline, CDR1 is KGHDR and CDR2 SFDVKD. The V gene lost 0 bases and the J gene lost 2 bases, with 7 bases spanning the gap. The CDR3 spells CATSDLGATYNEQFF. CDR3 nucleotide sequence: TGTGCCACCAGTGATTTGGGGGCGACCTACAATGAGCAGTTCTTC.

V gene TRBV19 combines with J gene TRBJ2-7, with D uncertain. V gave up 3 bases and J gave up 3 bases, with 9 bases separating them. Germline-derived CDR1 and CDR2 are LNHDA and SQIVND (reference sequence). The CDR3 consists of 13 residues. The CDR3 region is CASSITGNYEQYF. The CDR3 nucleotides are TGTGCCAGTAGTATCACCGGAAACTACGAGCAGTACTTC.

The gene calls are TRBV10-2 and TRBJ1-2, with a tentative D call TRBD1 (6 bases). The V end was cut by 2 bases, the J end by 7 bases, with 14 bases between. The CDR3 spans 14 residues. Germline values: CDR1 WSHSY, CDR2 SAAADI. CDR3 loop: CASSESQGLGGYTF. In DNA, the CDR3 is TGCGCCAGCAGTGAGAGTCAGGGGCTGGGTGGCTACACCTTC.

This chain uses TRBV9 with TRBJ2-7; tentative D call: TRBD1 (6 bases). The V and J ends lost 2 bases and 4 bases respectively, with 13 bases between them. This CDR3 is built from 14 residues. Germline V CDR1 and CDR2: SGDLS, YYNGEE. In nucleotides, the CDR3 is TGTGCCAGCAGCGTCGGTGGCAGGGGTTACGAGCAGTACTTC. Translation gives CASSVGGRGYEQYF.

The rearrangement joins TRBV24-1 to TRBJ2-7, with TRBD1 as a possible D gene (5 bases). CDR3 length: 12 residues. Trimming left V 4 bases short and J 5 bases short, with 8 bases between. In germline, CDR1 is KGHDR, CDR2 SFDVKD. CDR3 in amino acids: CATSEDSHEQYF. The CDR3 DNA is TGTGCCACCAGTGAAGACAGCCACGAGCAGTACTTC.

For this clonotype: In this CDR3 the conserved last residue, phenylalanine or tryptophan, is missing, so a read error is likely. This chain uses TRBV7-9 with TRBJ2-7; possible D gene TRBD1, 6 bases. Germline V gives CDR1 SEHNR, CDR2 FQNEAQ (reference sequence). The CDR3 contains 13 residues. CDR3 bases: TGTGCCAGCAGCAACAGGGCCTCCTGCGAGCAGTACCTC. It is translated as CASSNRASCEQYL.

The CDR3 nucleotides are TGTGCCAGCAGCTTAGGACCACAGGGTTCCGGCTACAATGAGCAGTTCTTC. Translating gives CASSLGPQGSGYNEQFF. The chain combines TRBV11-2 with TRBJ2-1, with a tentative D call TRBD1 (6 bases). Germline V CDR1 and CDR2: SGHAT, FQNNGV. Between the trimmed V and J ends, which lost 1 base and 3 bases, there was a span of 16 bases. The CDR3 is made up of 17 amino acids. Complete variable domain (other parts from reference TRBV11-2 and TRBJ2-1): EAGVAQSPRYKIIEKRQSVAFWCNPISGHATLYWYQQILGQGPKLLIQFQNNGVVDDSQLPKDRFSAERLKGVDSTLKIQPAKLEDSAVYLCASSLGPQGSGYNEQFFGPGTRLTVL.

This clonotype was seen a few times. The chain employs TRBV15 and TRBJ2-2; TRBD2 is a possible D gene (7 bases). V was trimmed by 9 bases and J by 4 bases, leaving 15 bases between them. CDR3 length equals 14 residues. Germline values: CDR1 LNHNV, CDR2 YYDKDF (reference sequence). The CDR3 protein is CATSGGRGTGELFF. The CDR3 nucleotides are TGTGCCACTTCCGGGGGGCGCGGCACCGGGGAGCTGTTTTTT.